This TCR beta chain was recorded in a study of blood T cell repertoires in COVID-19. Study at large: From T cells, B-cell-depleted T cells, or PBMCs came the material, which was cDNA or gDNA.

Some clones are missing from TCRdb's copy, which holds only in-frame ones; the method was immunoSEQ multiplex PCR. The data show around 270,000 clones, around nine tenths seen once. This CDR3 is 13 amino acids long. V was clipped by 6 bases and J by 8 bases; unmatched bases: 9. Per germline, CDR1 MNHEY and CDR2 SVGAGI. The sample taken for sequencing was peripheral blood. The TCR sequence derives from a man aged 35 to 55 with acute or convalescent COVID-19. The chain couples TRBV6-5 to TRBJ1-2; 7 bases map to TRBD1. The CDR3 sequence: CASRPTGVQGYTF. The CDR3, as DNA: TGTGCCAGCAGACCTACAGGGGTCCAAGGCTACACCTTC.